The source of this TCR beta chain is a study of T-cell memory formation after mild COVID-19. This clonotype was seen many times. Germline values: CDR1 DFQATT, CDR2 SNEGSKA (reference sequence). This CDR3 is 12 amino acids long. V was clipped by 2 bases and J by 4 bases, with 6 bases between them. TCRdb reanalysed the 5' RACE reads using MiXCR and keeps one entry per CDR3 protein. The profile covers 200,000 to 300,000 distinct CDR3 sequences, with 15% to 20% appearing a single time and around 21% taken by the ten largest. Sequencing used PBMCs or a T cell subset sorted from them (not recorded which). The chain uses TRBV20-1 and TRBJ1-5; D is perhaps TRBD1 (5 bases). The TCR was taken from a man aged 18 to 29 who had mild COVID-19 (a few samples of this study predate the infection). Cell type and time point are not known. This CDR3 is CSARQGNQPQHF. CDR3 sequence (DNA): TGCAGTGCTAGACAGGGTAATCAGCCCCAGCATTTT.